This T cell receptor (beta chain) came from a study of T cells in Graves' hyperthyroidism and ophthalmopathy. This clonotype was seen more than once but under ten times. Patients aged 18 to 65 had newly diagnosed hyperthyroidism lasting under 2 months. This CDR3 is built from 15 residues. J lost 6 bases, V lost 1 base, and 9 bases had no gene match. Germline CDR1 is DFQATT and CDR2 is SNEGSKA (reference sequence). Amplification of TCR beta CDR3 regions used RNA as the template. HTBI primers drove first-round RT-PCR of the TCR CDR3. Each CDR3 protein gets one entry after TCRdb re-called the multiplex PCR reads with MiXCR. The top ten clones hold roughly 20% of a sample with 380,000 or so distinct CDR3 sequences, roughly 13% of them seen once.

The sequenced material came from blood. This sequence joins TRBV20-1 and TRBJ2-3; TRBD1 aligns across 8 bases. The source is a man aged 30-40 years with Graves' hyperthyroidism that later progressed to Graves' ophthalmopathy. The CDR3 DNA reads TGCAGTGCTAGAGCCGCCCAGGGGGCAGGGGATACGCAGTATTTT. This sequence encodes CSARAAQGAGDTQYF.